These 30 T cell receptor beta chains were all obtained from the same sample, sequenced in a study of tumor and adjacent non-tumor tissue in lung cancer. Three rounds of nested PCR, following a modified ARM-PCR protocol, produced the TCRbeta library. TCRdb used MiXCR to reprocess the multiplex PCR reads, holding one entry per CDR3 protein. The data contain fewer than 100,000 distinct CDR3 sequences, 72% of them singletons. This sample's RNA came from whole unsorted tissue. The sample consisted of lung tumor tissue. Source of these receptors: a woman aged 40 to 49 with non-small cell lung cancer.

As for this clonotype: The conserved closing phenylalanine or tryptophan is absent in this CDR3, likely reflecting a read error. V and J are TRBV5-1 and TRBJ2-5; D possibly corresponds to TRBD1 (7 bases). Trimming removed 4 bases at V and 5 bases at J, with 18 bases between. This CDR3 spans 15 amino acids. Germline V gives CDR1 SGHRS, CDR2 YFSETQ. The CDR3 coding sequence is TGCGCCAGCAGCCGCGGGACAGTTATCCAGGAGACCCAGTACATC. It yields the protein CASSRGTVIQETQYI.

The chain is built from TRBV11-2 and TRBJ2-7, with D perhaps TRBD1 or TRBD2 (6 bases each). This CDR3 region has 15 residues. Germline V CDR1 and CDR2: SGHAT, FQNNGV. Trimming pared 8 bases from V and 5 bases from J, leaving 22 bases between. The CDR3 coding sequence is TGTGCCAGCTGTTTCTCCGGGGGCGGATCCCACGAGCAGTACTTC. This gives the protein CASCFSGGGSHEQYF.

This clonotype showed up many times. The V and J genes are TRBV28 and TRBJ1-1; tentatively, D is TRBD1 (5 bases). The CDR3 length is 14 residues. Trimming took 6 bases from V and 3 from J, leaving 14 bases between them. CDR1 and CDR2 (germline): MDHEN, SYDVKM. The CDR3 reads CASSPNAGHTEAFF. CDR3 in DNA: TGTGCCAGCAGCCCAAATGCGGGGCACACTGAAGCTTTCTTT.

On this clonotype itself: At one of its ends the junction is not consistent with the germline gene, which may arise from a read error. The genes are TRBV20-1 and TRBJ1-5; D unresolved. The germline V gene has CDR1 DFQATT and CDR2 SNEGSKA (reference sequence). The CDR3 has 12 residues. The CDR3 nucleotides read TGCAGTTCTAGAGATGGAGCTCAGCCCCAGCATTTT. Residues: CSSRDGAQPQHF.

At least ten counts were recorded for this clonotype. The chain combines TRBV7-8 with TRBJ2-1; D is tentatively TRBD1 or TRBD2 (5 bases each). Looked up from germline, CDR1 is SGHVS and CDR2 is FQNEAQ. This CDR3 has 13 amino acids. V was pared by 4 bases and J by 10 bases, with 14 bases between. The CDR3 DNA reads as TGTGCCAGCAGCTCGGTGGGGACGCGGGAGCAGTTCTTC. It is translated as CASSSVGTREQFF.

On this clonotype: At one boundary the junction diverges from the germline segment, which might be a read error. The chain joins TRBV28 to TRBJ2-7; D call uncertain. The length of the CDR3 is 14 residues. The germline V gene encodes CDR1 MDHEN and CDR2 SYDVKM. CDR3 bases: TGTGTCAGCAGTTTGCTGGCAGGTCGGGTCGAGCAGTACTTC. Amino acids: CVSSLLAGRVEQYF.

The table lists this clonotype with many counts. This chain links TRBV6-5 with TRBJ1-1, with D possibly TRBD1 on 5 matching bases. This CDR3 comprises 14 residues. Trimming stripped 0 bases from V and 7 bases from J, with 12 bases between. Germline V gene data show CDR1 as MNHEY and CDR2 as SVGAGI. CDR3: CASSYSLRTHEAFF. The CDR3 DNA is TGTGCCAGCAGTTACTCGCTTCGGACACATGAAGCTTTCTTT.

About this clonotype itself: Given the absence of the conserved phenylalanine or tryptophan at the CDR3 end, a read error is likely. The chain recombines TRBV11-1 with TRBJ1-1, with TRBD1 matching 9 bases. Germline V lookup: CDR1 SGHAT, CDR2 FQDESV (reference sequence). The CDR3 sequence is 15 residues long. Here the CDR3 reads CACSLAGQGITEAFL. CDR3 sequence (DNA): TGTGCCTGCAGCCTCGCGGGACAGGGAATCACTGAAGCTTTCTTA.

Concerning this clonotype: The germline gene is not matched at one end of the junction; a read error may be the cause. The chain recombines TRBV11-2 with TRBJ2-7; D not certain. Germline-derived CDR1 and CDR2 are SGHAT and FQNNGV. This CDR3 region has 14 residues. The DNA of the CDR3 is TGTCCCAGCAGCTTACAGTTAGCCGTCCACGAACAGTATTTC. Protein sequence: CPSSLQLAVHEQYF. Full variable domain (missing parts from reference TRBV11-2 and TRBJ2-7): EAGVAQSPRYKIIEKRQSVAFWCNPISGHATLYWYQQILGQGPKLLIQFQNNGVVDDSQLPKDRFSAERLKGVDSTLKIQPAKLEDSAVYLCPSSLQLAVHEQYFGPGTRLTVT.

About this clonotype: At one of its ends the junction is not consistent with the germline gene, which may arise from a read error. The V call is TRBV10-3, the J call TRBJ2-1; a possible D gene is TRBD2 (6 bases). In germline, CDR1 is ENHRY, CDR2 SYGVKD. This CDR3 region has 14 residues. This CDR3 is CAAGVAGGPGEHFF. CDR3 DNA: TGTGCCGCCGGAGTAGCAGGAGGGCCAGGTGAGCACTTCTTC.

V and J are TRBV4-1 and TRBJ2-2; D ambiguous. The CDR3 has 15 residues. The ends were cut back, 2 bases at V and 3 bases at J, with 10 bases in the middle. Germline CDR1 MGHRA, CDR2 YSYEKL. The CDR3 DNA is TGCGCCAGCAGCCAATTGCTTACCCACACCGGGGAGCTGTTTTTT. Residues: CASSQLLTHTGELFF.

Regarding this clonotype: No conserved phenylalanine or tryptophan is present at the end of the CDR3, so a read error is the likely explanation. The chain is built from TRBV2 and TRBJ2-5, with D perhaps given as TRBD1 or TRBD2 (5 bases each). This CDR3 is 12 amino acids long. Trimming took 3 bases from V and 3 from J, leaving 5 bases between them. Germline V gives CDR1 SNHLY, CDR2 FYNNEI. CDR3 sequence: CASSEGEETQYL. The CDR3 DNA sequence: TGTGCCAGCAGTGAGGGGGAAGAGACCCAGTACTTA.

In the case of this clonotype: Given a much more abundant clone one base away, this may be a read error. The CDR3 DNA sequence: TGCGCCAGCAGCTGGACAGAGGTCACAGATACGCAGTATTTT. It codes for CASSWTEVTDTQYF. The chain joins TRBV5-1 to TRBJ2-3; possibly TRBD1 for D (6 bases). V lost 3 bases and J 2 bases, leaving 10 bases between the germline ends. The germline CDR1 and CDR2 sequences are SGHRS and YFSETQ. This CDR3 has 14 residues.

Remarks on this clonotype: One end of the junction is discordant with germline, which a read error may explain. This chain links TRBV28 with TRBJ2-7; 8 nucleotides match TRBD1. Per germline, CDR1 MDHEN and CDR2 SYDVKM. CDR3 length: 13 amino acids. The CDR3 DNA reads as TGTGACAGCAGAGGACAGGGAACCTACGAGCAGTACTTC. Translated: CDSRGQGTYEQYF.

Comments on this clonotype: Compared with germline, one end of the junction differs, possibly owing to a read error. The V call is TRBV29-1, the J call TRBJ1-2, with D perhaps TRBD1 (5 bases). Germline V gene data show CDR1 as SQVTM and CDR2 as ANQGSEA. The CDR3 length is 12 residues. CDR3 in amino acids: CSVFSGDGGHTF. The CDR3 bases are TGCAGCGTTTTTTCGGGGGACGGTGGCCACACCTTC.

A remark on this clonotype: The conserved final phenylalanine or tryptophan is absent from the CDR3, which likely points to a read error. The V gene is TRBV24-1, the J gene TRBJ2-1; D possibly corresponds to TRBD2 (6 bases). The ends were cut back, 7 bases at V and 7 bases at J, with 16 bases in the middle. CDR1 and CDR2 from the germline V gene are KGHDR and SFDVKD. The CDR3 is 14 residues long. The CDR3 DNA reads as TGTGCCACCAGCCAATCGGCGGGAACAAATGAGCAGTTCTTA. Protein sequence: CATSQSAGTNEQFL.

In its sample, this clonotype was seen once. Without the conserved terminal phenylalanine or tryptophan, this CDR3 likely stems from a read error. V is TRBV10-2 and J is TRBJ1-5; a weak D match, TRBD1 (5 bases). The CDR3 sequence is 13 residues long. Germline V gives CDR1 WSHSY, CDR2 SAAADI. The chain's CDR3 is CASSDRSNQPQHY. The CDR3 nucleotides read TGCGCCAGCAGCGACAGAAGCAACCAGCCCCAGCATTAT.

Concerning this clonotype itself: This is likely a read error, given that the CDR3 carries no conserved phenylalanine or tryptophan at its end. The DNA is left out, because the CDR3 cannot be placed on it with certainty; the CDR3 is given as TCRdb lists it. The chain uses TRBV11-3 and TRBJ2-7; TRBD1 reflects the table's D call only, with no check against the DNA. Germline lookup yields CDR1 SGHNT and CDR2 YENEEA. The CDR3 extends over 12 residues, inclusive of both ends. The CDR3 loop is CASSISGYGQYL.

The chain employs TRBV12-5 and TRBJ2-3, with D hard to call. Trimming shortened V by 3 bases and J by 15 bases, and 25 bases separated the two germline ends. Germline CDR1 LGHNT, CDR2 FRNRAP. CDR3 size: 15 residues. The CDR3 is CASGFLQPGTDMQYF. The CDR3 DNA sequence: TGTGCTAGTGGTTTCCTTCAGCCGGGCACAGATATGCAATATTTT.

A remark on this clonotype: The junction and the germline gene differ at one end; a read error may be behind it. The chain uses TRBV5-5 and TRBJ1-2; no clear D. Germline values: CDR1 SGHKS, CDR2 YYEKEE (reference sequence). The CDR3 consists of 15 residues. The CDR3 loop reads CASSLESGKARGCTF. CDR3 coding DNA: TGTGCCAGCAGCTTGGAATCGGGGAAGGCTCGCGGCTGCACCTTC.

Regarding this clonotype: One junction end does not reproduce the germline sequence, and a read error may be involved. V is TRBV11-3 and J is TRBJ2-1, with 7 bases identical to TRBD2. Germline loops: CDR1 SGHNT, CDR2 YENEEA. The CDR3 runs to 18 residues. CDR3 sequence (DNA): TGTGCCAGCAACCTCGGACTAGTCGTGGGTGGCTCCTACAGTGAGCAGTTCTTC. It is translated as CASNLGLVVGGSYSEQFF.

As regards this clonotype: A read error is possible here, since a much larger clone lies one base away. The chain couples TRBV6-1 to TRBJ2-1; D gene uncertain. The CDR3 consists of 19 residues. CDR1 is MNHNS, CDR2 SASEGT, per germline. In DNA form, the CDR3 reads TGTGCCAGCAGTGAAGATTTGGGATGGTCACGCAGCTCCTACGATGAGCAGTTCTTC. Translation gives CASSEDLGWSRSSYDEQFF.

The chain links TRBV5-6 to TRBJ1-6; maybe TRBD1 (6 bases). CDR1 and CDR2 from the germline V gene are SGHDT and YYEEEE. V was trimmed by 6 bases and J by 9 bases, leaving 19 bases between them. CDR3 length equals 15 residues. The CDR3 DNA reads as TGTGCCAGCAACCTAAGGGACACTCAGGGTTCACCCCTCCACTTT. This encodes CASNLRDTQGSPLHF.

In the case of this clonotype: A much larger clone differs by one base, so this may be a read error. This chain uses TRBV20-1 with TRBJ2-7, with 9 bases aligning to TRBD1. Germline V gene lookup returns CDR1 DFQATT and CDR2 SNEGSKA (reference sequence). The CDR3 runs 14 residues. The V gene end was trimmed by 5 bases and the J gene end by 4 bases; junction bases not matched to a gene: 9. The CDR3 loop is CSALGTGTNYEQYF. In DNA, the CDR3 is TGCAGTGCTCTCGGGACAGGGACCAATTACGAGCAGTACTTC.

This clonotype was observed a few times. This may be a read error: a much more frequent sequence differs by one nucleotide. The chain combines TRBV12-3 or TRBV12-4 with TRBJ2-2; 7 nucleotides align to TRBD2. This CDR3 comprises 14 residues. Trimming took 7 bases from V and 4 from J; bases not matched to a gene: 6. The CDR3 is CASNYGRGTGELFF. The CDR3 DNA reads TGTGCCAGCAATTATGGGAGGGGCACCGGGGAGCTGTTTTTT.

The rearrangement links TRBV2 to TRBJ2-2, with TRBD2 as a possible D gene (6 bases). Germline V gene lookup returns CDR1 SNHLY and CDR2 FYNNEI. The CDR3 length is 14 residues. Trimming took off 3 bases at V and 8 bases at J, with 13 bases between the two ends. CDR3 sequence: CASSEQRVSGELFF. The CDR3 bases are TGTGCCAGCAGTGAGCAGCGGGTTTCGGGGGAGCTGTTTTTT. The full variable domain, in which reference TRBV2 and TRBJ2-2 provide the parts outside the CDR3, is EPEVTQTPSHQVTQMGQEVILRCVPISNHLYFYWYRQILGQKVEFLVSFYNNEISEKSEIFDDQFSVERPDGSNFTLKIRSTKLEDSAMYFCASSEQRVSGELFFGEGSRLTVL.

This chain links TRBV6-6 with TRBJ1-2, with unresolved D. CDR1 and CDR2 (germline): MNHNY, SVGAGI (reference sequence). This CDR3 is built from 16 residues. For the CDR3, the DNA is TGTGCGAACAGTCACGCGATGAGAAGCACTAACTATGGCTACACCTTC. Translation: CANSHAMRSTNYGYTF.

This clonotype was counted many times. The V call is TRBV4-1, the J call TRBJ2-1; the match to TRBD2 covers 8 bases. The CDR3 runs to 16 residues. With 1 base clipped from V and 8 bases from J, the junction kept 10 bases outside the gene matches. Germline assignment: CDR1 MGHRA and CDR2 YSYEKL. CDR3 sequence (DNA): TGCGCCAGCAGCCAAGGGTATGTTAGCGGGGCCCATGAGCAGTTCTTC. This translates into CASSQGYVSGAHEQFF.

Concerning this clonotype: Possible read error: a much larger clone is one base away. This rearrangement joins TRBV5-1 to TRBJ2-5, with 7 bases matching TRBD1. CDR3 length: 15 residues. In germline, CDR1 is SGHRS, CDR2 YFSETQ. CDR3 in amino acids: CVSSLGGLPGGTQYF. The DNA for the CDR3 is TGCGTCAGCAGCTTGGGTGGTCTTCCAGGGGGGACCCAGTACTTC.

Concerning this clonotype itself: Relative to the germline gene, one junction end is altered; a read error may explain this. The chain combines TRBV4-1 with TRBJ1-1; D is perhaps TRBD1 (5 bases). The CDR3 is 15 amino acids. Germline-derived CDR1 and CDR2 are MGHRA and YSYEKL. The CDR3 DNA reads TGTGCCAGCAGCCAAGGGGTCGGGTTAGACACTGGAGCTTTCTTT. Amino acids: CASSQGVGLDTGAFF.